The clone carrying this T cell receptor beta chain appeared a few times. Antigen: not known. The sample originates from a study of T-cell memory formation after mild COVID-19. Whole-study findings and limits: CD4+ bias marked clones expanding day 15 to 37, unlike balanced contracting clones. The CD4+ clones that contracted clustered mainly within CM and EM, and the CD8+ clones concentrated in EMRA. Pre-infection memory already had some responding clones, implying cross-reactive memory joined.

A 5'RACE reaction primed in the constant segment made cDNA libraries of TCR alpha and TCR beta, and these carried sample barcodes and UMIs. One entry per CDR3 protein, called by TCRdb with MiXCR from the 5' RACE reads. The sample records 70,000 to 95,000 distinct CDR3 sequences, around 13% being singletons. Sequenced material: PBMCs or a T cell subset sorted from them (not recorded which). The sequence was obtained from a man younger than 30 who had mild COVID-19 (a few samples of this study predate the infection). Cell type and time point are not known.

For the CDR3, the DNA is TGTGCCAGCAGTCTGGTCGGGACAGCCCAGGGGGATACGCAGTATTTT. This codes for CASSLVGTAQGDTQYF. The chain employs TRBV28 and TRBJ2-3; 7 bases agree with TRBD1. The V segment lost 5 bases and the J segment 6 bases; nucleotides outside the gene matches: 14. Germline CDR1 is MDHEN and CDR2 is SYDVKM. The CDR3 covers 16 residues.